A single sample gave rise to the 17 T cell receptor beta chains below, sequenced in a study of siplizumab effects on memory and regulatory T cells. Some clones are missing from TCRdb's copy, which holds only in-frame ones; the method was immunoSEQ multiplex PCR. The table shows about 100,000 clones, with around 92% occurring only once. The sequenced sample was CD4+ T cells sorted from blood. Receptors were obtained from a human donor in good health.

The rearrangement links TRBV11-2 to TRBJ2-2; 10 bases line up with TRBD1. Germline V gene lookup returns CDR1 SGHAT and CDR2 FQNNGV. The CDR3 totals 14 residues. V lost 8 bases and J lost 7; bases outside the gene matches: 7. The CDR3 protein is CASSWDRGNGELFF. The CDR3 DNA follows: TGTGCCAGCTCCTGGGACAGGGGTAACGGGGAGCTGTTTTTT.

DNA of the CDR3: TGTGCCAGCAGCCAAGGACCCATACAACTTGGAAACACCATATATTTT. Protein: CASSQGPIQLGNTIYF. This chain connects TRBV14 to TRBJ1-3; D uncertain. The V gene lost 1 base and the J gene lost 3 bases, with 13 bases spanning the gap. This CDR3 has 16 amino acids. Germline V gene lookup returns CDR1 SGHDN and CDR2 FVKESK.

CDR3 in DNA: TGCAGCTTTACAGGGGTAGCCGGCTACACCTTC. It encodes CSFTGVAGYTF. The chain uses TRBV29-1 and TRBJ1-2; 7 bases line up with TRBD1. The CDR3 runs to 11 residues. The J segment lost 8 bases and the V segment lost 8 bases, leaving 8 bases of the junction unmatched. Germline V CDR1 and CDR2: SQVTM, ANQGSEA.

The chain has TRBV21-1 and TRBJ2-7; no DNA check was done on the table's D call, TRBD1. TRBV21-1 is termed a pseudogene. This CDR3 has 16 amino acids. The DNA of the CDR3 is TGTGCCAGCAGCACCGGACAGCTCTCTCCGTCCTACGAGCAGTACTTC. Encoded protein: CASSTGQLSPSYEQYF.

The gene calls are TRBV20-1 and TRBJ1-2; D may be TRBD1 (5 bases). Germline loops: CDR1 DFQATT, CDR2 SNEGSKA (reference sequence). V was shortened by 5 bases and J by 7 bases, with 8 bases between the two germline ends. CDR3 length: 10 amino acids. CDR3 sequence (DNA): TGCAGTGCTTGGGGCCCTGGCTACACCTTC. This encodes CSAWGPGYTF.

This chain uses TRBV10-3 with TRBJ1-6; no clear D gene. The V end lost 2 bases, the J end lost 6 bases, and 11 bases lay between the germline ends. Per germline, CDR1 ENHRY and CDR2 SYGVKD. CDR3 length equals 15 residues. CDR3 region: CAISEQADSNSPLHF. CDR3 DNA: TGTGCCATCAGTGAGCAGGCAGACTCTAATTCACCCCTCCACTTT.

This clone occurred a few times. The chain recombines TRBV5-1 with TRBJ1-1; 8 nucleotides agree with TRBD1. The CDR3 extends over 15 amino acids. The V gene end was trimmed by 5 bases and the J gene end by 1 base; junction bases not matched to a gene: 7. Germline CDR1 is SGHRS and CDR2 is YFSETQ. This CDR3 is CASSQTGQGNTEAFF. CDR3 sequence (DNA): TGCGCCAGCAGTCAGACCGGACAGGGGAACACTGAAGCTTTCTTT.

This clone was seen a single time. Here the CDR3 reads CASSSFAGFSYNEQFF. The CDR3 region has the DNA TGTGCCAGCAGTTCATTTGCGGGATTTTCCTACAATGAGCAGTTCTTC. This chain links TRBV28 with TRBJ2-1; a weak D match, TRBD2 (6 bases). From germline, CDR1 is MDHEN and CDR2 SYDVKM. The CDR3 contains 16 residues. V was shortened by 4 bases and J by 1 base, with 14 bases between the two germline ends.

The V and J genes are TRBV6-6 and TRBJ2-7; D is perhaps TRBD1 (6 bases). This CDR3 has 15 residues. Trimming left V 5 bases short and J 2 bases short, with 16 bases between. In germline, CDR1 is MNHNY, CDR2 SVGAGI (reference sequence). CDR3 sequence (DNA): TGTGCCAGCAGTCCCCCCCACAGGGCCCCCTACGAGCAGTACTTC. This gives the protein CASSPPHRAPYEQYF.

In DNA form, the CDR3 reads TGTGCCAGCAGTTTCTCGAGGCCGCAGAACACCGGGGAGCTGTTTTTT. It translates to CASSFSRPQNTGELFF. The chain has TRBV27 and TRBJ2-2; D is unresolved. Trimming removed 3 bases at V and 1 base at J, with 12 bases between. This CDR3 is 16 amino acids long. Looked up from germline, CDR1 is MNHEY and CDR2 is SMNVEV (reference sequence).

The V call is TRBV15, the J call TRBJ2-7; the D is unclear. Trimming left V 8 bases short and J 1 base short, with 15 bases between. This CDR3 has 14 residues. Germline loops: CDR1 LNHNV, CDR2 YYDKDF (reference sequence). CDR3 loop: CATGYERSSYEQYF. The CDR3 bases are TGTGCCACCGGTTATGAGAGATCATCCTACGAGCAGTACTTC. Full variable domain (missing parts from reference TRBV15 and TRBJ2-7): DAMVIQNPRYQVTQFGKPVTLSCSQTLNHNVMYWYQQKSSQAPKLLFHYYDKDFNNEADTPDNFQSRRPNTSFCFLDIRSPGLGDTAMYLCATGYERSSYEQYFGPGTRLTVT.

This clone came up once. This chain links TRBV5-1 with TRBJ1-4; weak D call: TRBD1 (5 bases). Germline CDR1 and CDR2: SGHRS and YFSETQ. The CDR3 runs to 17 residues. V shed 4 bases and J shed 4 bases, with 20 bases lying between them. CDR3 sequence reads: CASSPRGQGRFNEKLFF. In DNA form, the CDR3 reads TGCGCCAGCAGCCCGAGAGGCCAGGGAAGATTTAATGAAAAACTGTTTTTT.

The chain combines TRBV14 with TRBJ2-7, with a possible D match to TRBD2 (6 bases). CDR1 and CDR2 (germline): SGHDN, FVKESK. The CDR3 is 15 amino acids. V was pared by 4 bases and J by 0 bases, with 13 bases between. The CDR3 loop reads CASSLKAGSSYEQYF. The CDR3 nucleotides are TGTGCCAGCAGCCTCAAAGCGGGCAGCTCCTACGAGCAGTACTTC.

This rearrangement joins TRBV28 to TRBJ2-3, with D hard to call. The CDR3 runs to 14 residues. V lost 4 bases, J lost 0 bases, and 8 bases lay in between. The V gene's germline CDR1 is MDHEN and CDR2 SYDVKM. CDR3 sequence reads: CASSYYSSTDTQYF. The CDR3, as DNA: TGTGCCAGCAGTTACTACTCTAGCACAGATACGCAGTATTTT.

This clone was observed once. The rearrangement links TRBV7-9 to TRBJ2-3; a possible D gene is TRBD1 (7 bases). Germline V gives CDR1 SEHNR, CDR2 FQNEAQ (reference sequence). This CDR3 is 18 amino acids long. Trimming removed 1 base at V and 2 bases at J, with 19 bases between. Here the CDR3 DNA reads TGTGCCAGCAGCTTAGTATGGGGAGGACAGGACTTCACAGATACGCAGTATTTT. This codes for CASSLVWGGQDFTDTQYF.

In DNA, the CDR3 is TGTGCCAGCTCACCCGACAGGGGGAACACTGAAGCTTTCTTT. Translation: CASSPDRGNTEAFF. J is TRBJ1-1 and V is TRBV18; 8 bases are shared with TRBD1. The CDR3 contains 14 residues. Losses at the gene ends were 3 bases for V and 1 base for J; bases not matched to a gene: 1. CDR1 and CDR2 (germline): KGHSH, LQKENI.

The chain couples TRBV4-1 to TRBJ2-7; 8 bases fit TRBD1. The CDR3 sequence is 13 residues long. Germline loops: CDR1 MGHRA, CDR2 YSYEKL. Germline trimming cut 4 bases from V and 3 bases from J; bases unmatched to any gene: 2. CDR3 residues: CASSPDRGYEQYF. CDR3 DNA sequence: TGCGCCAGCAGCCCCGACAGGGGCTACGAGCAGTACTTC.